The 3 T cell receptor beta chains given below trace back to one sample, sequenced in a study of T cell responses to AZD1222 COVID-19 vaccine. This table comes from immunoSEQ multiplex PCR, and its TCRdb copy is limited to in-frame clones, with some not included. The profile shows around 150,000 clones, 75% to 85% of them singletons. Sequenced here: peripheral blood, sampled 28 days after the second dose of the MenACWY control vaccine. The receptors come from an adult who received the MenACWY meningococcal vaccine as a control.

For the CDR3, the DNA is TGTGCCAGCAGCTTAGGGGGTGAGGAAAAACTGTTTTTT. Translated: CASSLGGEEKLFF. The chain has TRBV7-9 and TRBJ1-4; D is unresolved. The CDR3 runs 13 residues. V was cut by 1 base and J by 8 bases, with 8 bases left in between. The germline V gene encodes CDR1 SEHNR and CDR2 FQNEAQ (reference sequence).

The rearrangement uses TRBV20-1 and TRBJ1-2, with a possible D match to TRBD1 (6 bases). The V end lost 3 bases, the J end lost 10 bases, and 12 bases lay between the germline ends. The CDR3 is 11 residues long. Per germline, CDR1 DFQATT and CDR2 SNEGSKA (reference sequence). The CDR3 DNA reads as TGCAGTGCTAGTCCTGGACAGTTCTACACCTTC. Protein: CSASPGQFYTF.

This chain uses TRBV19 with TRBJ1-2, with D perhaps matching TRBD1 (5 bases). Trimming stripped 3 bases from V and 7 bases from J, with 18 bases between. Germline CDR1 reads LNHDA; CDR2 reads SQIVND (reference sequence). This CDR3 is built from 15 residues. CDR3 coding DNA: TGTGCCAGTAGTATGGAGGCCAGGGCTGGACGTGGCTACACCTTC. Translating it yields CASSMEARAGRGYTF.